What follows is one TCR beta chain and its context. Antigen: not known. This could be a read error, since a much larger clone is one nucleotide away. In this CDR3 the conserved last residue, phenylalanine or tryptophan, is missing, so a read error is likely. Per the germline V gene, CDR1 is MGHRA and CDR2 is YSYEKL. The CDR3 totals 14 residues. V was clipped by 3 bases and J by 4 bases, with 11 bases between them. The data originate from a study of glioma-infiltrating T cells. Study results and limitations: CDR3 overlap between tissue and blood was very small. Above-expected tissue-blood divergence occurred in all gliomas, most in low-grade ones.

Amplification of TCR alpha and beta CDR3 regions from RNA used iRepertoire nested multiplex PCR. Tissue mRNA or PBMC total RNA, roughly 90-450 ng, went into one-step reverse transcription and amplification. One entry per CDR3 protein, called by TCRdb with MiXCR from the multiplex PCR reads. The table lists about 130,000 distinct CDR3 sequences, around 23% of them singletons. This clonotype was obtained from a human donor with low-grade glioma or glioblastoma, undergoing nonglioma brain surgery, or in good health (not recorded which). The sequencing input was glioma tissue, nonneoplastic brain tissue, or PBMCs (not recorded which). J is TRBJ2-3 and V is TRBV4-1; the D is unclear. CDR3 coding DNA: TGCGCCAGCAGCCAGTCTTTGGTGGCAGATACGCAGTATTTG. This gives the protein CASSQSLVADTQYL.